A single sample gave rise to the 9 T cell receptor beta chains below, sequenced in a study of blood T cell repertoires in COVID-19 (dated by TCRdb to 2020 to 2021). The library was built by means of the immunoSEQ multiplex PCR assay. TCRdb provides this immuneACCESS table in a form limited to in-frame rearrangements. Some clones are lacking; in checked studies, under half of them reflect an unresolved V gene, and why the rest are absent is not known. This sample holds fewer than 200,000 clones; 88% were observed only once. The ten most abundant clones make up roughly 10% of the sample. Material for sequencing was PBMCs or T cells enriched from blood (not recorded which). These receptors originate from a woman under 30 who had recovered from COVID-19.

A single count supports this clone. This chain uses TRBV6-1 with TRBJ2-7, with TRBD1 as a possible D gene (7 bases). The V and J ends lost 2 bases and 2 bases respectively, with 16 bases between them. CDR3 size: 16 residues. CDR1 and CDR2 (germline): MNHNS, SASEGT. DNA for the CDR3: TGTGCCAGCAGTGAAAGCTTGGCAGGGGGGCCCTACGAGCAGTACTTC. Amino acid sequence: CASSESLAGGPYEQYF.

The chain employs TRBV7-8 and TRBJ1-1, with 8 bases aligning to TRBD1. Germline loops: CDR1 SGHVS, CDR2 FQNEAQ. V lost 3 bases and J lost 6; bases outside the gene matches: 9. The CDR3 has 15 residues. CDR3 sequence reads: CASSFNAGGLAEAFF. The CDR3 nucleotides read TGTGCCAGCAGCTTTAATGCAGGGGGCTTGGCTGAAGCTTTCTTT. The entire variable domain, with the rest obtained from reference TRBV7-8 and TRBJ1-1, is as follows: GAGVSQSPRYKVAKRGQDVALRCDPISGHVSLFWYQQALGQGPEFLTYFQNEAQLDKSGLPSDRFFAERPEGSVSTLKIQRTQQEDSAVYLCASSFNAGGLAEAFFGQGTRLTVV.

The rearrangement links TRBV3-1 (or the pseudogene TRBV3-2) to TRBJ2-1; a possible D gene is TRBD2 (7 bases). Trimming removed 2 bases at V and 9 bases at J, with 17 bases between. The V gene's germline CDR1 is LGHDT and CDR2 YNNKEL (reference sequence). The CDR3 extends over 15 amino acids. The CDR3 DNA is TGTGCCAGCAGCCAAAGTCCGGTCGGGGGGCTTGAGCAGTTCTTC. Amino acids: CASSQSPVGGLEQFF.

V gene TRBV19 combines with J gene TRBJ1-2; possibly TRBD1 for D (5 bases). The V end lost 5 bases, the J end lost 6 bases, and 13 bases lay between the germline ends. Germline V CDR1 and CDR2: LNHDA, SQIVND (reference sequence). CDR3 length equals 13 residues. CDR3 protein: CASSEGAHDGYTF. For the CDR3, the DNA is TGTGCCAGTAGTGAAGGGGCGCACGATGGCTACACCTTC.

The V and J genes are TRBV7-9 and TRBJ2-1; D is perhaps TRBD2 (5 bases). The ends were cut back, 10 bases at V and 8 bases at J, with 15 bases in the middle. The germline V gene encodes CDR1 SEHNR and CDR2 FQNEAQ (reference sequence). This CDR3 comprises 12 residues. The CDR3, as DNA: TGTGCCACCGGAACTAGTTTTGATGAGCAGTTCTTC. Protein: CATGTSFDEQFF.

This clone was counted a few times. This sequence joins TRBV5-6 and TRBJ2-6; TRBD2 agrees at 9 bases. CDR3 length: 19 residues. The J segment lost 0 bases and the V segment lost 0 bases, leaving 7 bases of the junction unmatched. The germline V gene encodes CDR1 SGHDT and CDR2 YYEEEE. As DNA, the CDR3 is TGTGCCAGCAGCTTGGGGAGCGGGGGGATCCCCTCTGGGGCCAACGTCCTGACTTTC. Protein sequence: CASSLGSGGIPSGANVLTF.

The genes are TRBV5-1 and TRBJ1-2, with D tentatively TRBD1 (6 bases). V gave up 5 bases and J gave up 8 bases, with 13 bases separating them. Germline V gene lookup returns CDR1 SGHRS and CDR2 YFSETQ. This CDR3 region has 12 residues. CDR3 in DNA: TGCGCCAGCAGATTTGGTGGGGGCGGCTACACCTTC. It translates to CASRFGGGGYTF.

The J gene is TRBJ2-1, the V gene TRBV3-1 (or the pseudogene TRBV3-2); TRBD1 might be the D (5 bases). The CDR3 consists of 12 residues. Trimming stripped 5 bases from V and 8 bases from J, with 10 bases between. The germline CDR1 and CDR2 sequences are LGHDT and YNNKEL (reference sequence). The chain's CDR3 is CASSVREYEQFF. In DNA, the CDR3 is TGTGCCAGCAGCGTCAGGGAATATGAGCAGTTCTTC.

This clone has a single count. The chain employs TRBV4-1 and TRBJ2-7, with TRBD1 matching over 8 bases. Trimming took 0 bases from V and 3 from J; bases not matched to a gene: 1. Germline V gene sequence: CDR1 MGHRA, CDR2 YSYEKL. The CDR3 runs 14 residues. CDR3 region: CASSQDRGLYEQYF. CDR3 bases: TGCGCCAGCAGCCAAGACAGGGGGCTCTACGAGCAGTACTTC.